This TCR beta chain was documented in a study of blood T cells in healthy people across ages. This clonotype was counted ten times or more. No antigen is known for it. PCR was performed a second time for about 6 to 12 cycles using a sample-barcoded 5' primer and a J-beta primer mix. Each CDR3 protein gets one entry after TCRdb re-called the 5' RACE reads with MiXCR. In the table there are 650,000 to 800,000 distinct CDR3 sequences, 45% to 60% of which are singletons. Regarding the study as a whole: Per million T cells, the diversity of TCR beta decreased roughly linearly as age advanced. PBMCs left unsorted prevented a conclusive naive versus antigen-experienced comparison. Fewer expanded clones and more diversity marked long-lived versus aged donors.

Trimming took 5 bases from V and 3 from J; bases not matched to a gene: 16. The length of the CDR3 is 17 residues. The V gene's germline CDR1 is MDHEN and CDR2 SYDVKM. This chain links TRBV28 with TRBJ2-7; the match to TRBD1 covers 7 bases. The sequencing input was blood. The TCR sequence derives from a woman aged 80 or over in good health. For the CDR3, the DNA is TGTGCCAGCAGTCTTTCGACTGGGACAGCCATAAGCTACGAGCAGTACTTC. Translation: CASSLSTGTAISYEQYF.